A single sample is the source of the 28 T cell receptor beta chains below, sequenced in a study of T cell responses to AZD1222 COVID-19 vaccine. Some clones are missing from TCRdb's copy, which holds only in-frame ones; the method was immunoSEQ multiplex PCR. The table lists 40,000 or so clones, approximately 83% of them singletons. The material sequenced was peripheral blood, taken 28 days after the second AZD1222 dose. These receptors all stem from an adult who received the AZD1222 COVID-19 vaccine.

The chain couples TRBV4-1 to TRBJ2-3; TRBD1 is a possible D gene (7 bases). The CDR3 has 21 residues. Trimming removed 0 bases at V and 0 bases at J, with 25 bases between. CDR1 is MGHRA, CDR2 YSYEKL, per germline. The CDR3 here is CASSQDRGFRGASISTDTQYF. The CDR3 nucleotides read TGCGCCAGCAGCCAAGATCGAGGATTCAGGGGGGCATCTATTAGCACAGATACGCAGTATTTT.

This clone was recorded only once. This chain links TRBV30 with TRBJ1-5; weak D call: TRBD1 (6 bases). The CDR3 is 13 residues long. Between the trimmed V and J ends, which lost 2 bases and 5 bases, there was a span of 10 bases. Per the germline V gene, CDR1 is GTSNPN and CDR2 is SVGIG (reference sequence). The CDR3 sequence: CAWSTGNDQPQHF. The CDR3 DNA is TGTGCCTGGAGTACAGGGAACGATCAGCCCCAGCATTTT.

The sample holds a few counts of this clone. The V and J genes are TRBV29-1 and TRBJ2-3; 7 bases agree with TRBD1. The CDR3 consists of 13 residues. The germline CDR1 and CDR2 sequences are SQVTM and ANQGSEA. V was clipped by 8 bases and J by 2 bases; unmatched bases: 7. The CDR3 region is CSLSGQYTDTQYF. CDR3 in DNA: TGCAGCCTTTCGGGACAGTACACAGATACGCAGTATTTT.

This clone was detected a few times. The rearrangement uses TRBV5-4 and TRBJ2-1; either TRBD1 or TRBD2 may fit D (6 bases each). CDR3 length equals 16 residues. V shed 4 bases and J shed 4 bases, with 18 bases lying between them. The germline CDR1 and CDR2 sequences are SGHNT and YYREEE (reference sequence). This CDR3 reads CASSEEPGGGYNEQFF. The CDR3 region has the DNA TGTGCCAGCAGCGAGGAACCAGGAGGGGGATACAATGAGCAGTTCTTC.

V and J are TRBV3-1 (or the pseudogene TRBV3-2) and TRBJ2-7; D gene uncertain. The CDR3 is 12 residues long. V was pared by 3 bases and J by 4 bases, with 7 bases between. Germline V gene data show CDR1 as LGHDT and CDR2 as YNNKEL (reference sequence). The CDR3 bases are TGTGCCAGCAGCCACTCCGTTTACGAGCAGTACTTC. As protein: CASSHSVYEQYF.

The rearrangement joins TRBV6-1 to TRBJ2-2; 7 bases map to TRBD2. The germline V gene has CDR1 MNHNS and CDR2 SASEGT. The CDR3 extends over 14 amino acids. The J segment lost 9 bases and the V segment lost 1 base, leaving 5 bases of the junction unmatched. DNA for the CDR3: TGTGCCAGCAGTGAAGGTGGGAGGGGCTGGGAGCTGTTTTTT. Amino acids: CASSEGGRGWELFF.

This sequence joins TRBV7-2 and TRBJ1-1; a weak D match, TRBD1 (6 bases). This CDR3 is built from 15 residues. CDR1 is SGHTA, CDR2 FQGNSA, per germline. V lost 5 bases and J lost 5, with 18 bases in between. This CDR3 reads CASSANRDWRTEAFF. The CDR3 DNA is TGTGCCAGCAGCGCAAACAGGGATTGGAGAACTGAAGCTTTCTTT.

This clone was seen once. The rearrangement links TRBV3-1 (or the pseudogene TRBV3-2) to TRBJ2-3; 8 bases align to TRBD2. Germline CDR1 is LGHDT and CDR2 is YNNKEL (reference sequence). The CDR3 totals 15 residues. The trim removed 3 bases at V and 4 bases at J, leaving 6 bases unmatched. CDR3 sequence: CASSHPGGASDTQYF. CDR3 bases: TGTGCCAGCAGCCACCCCGGGGGGGCCTCAGATACGCAGTATTTT.

The chain combines TRBV7-9 with TRBJ2-5; 8 positions agree with TRBD1. With 3 bases clipped from V and 7 bases from J, the junction kept 7 bases outside the gene matches. In germline, CDR1 is SEHNR, CDR2 FQNEAQ (reference sequence). This CDR3 comprises 14 residues. The CDR3 DNA follows: TGTGCCAGCAGCTTCGGGACAGGTAGCGGGACCCAGTACTTC. It codes for CASSFGTGSGTQYF.

The chain combines TRBV5-6 with TRBJ1-1; 9 bases are shared with TRBD1. Germline CDR1 is SGHDT and CDR2 is YYEEEE. V gave up 1 base and J gave up 6 bases; unmatched junction bases: 4. The CDR3 sequence is 14 residues long. CDR3 region: CASSLIGTGSEAFF. The CDR3 coding sequence is TGTGCCAGCAGCTTGATCGGGACAGGGTCTGAAGCTTTCTTT. Full variable domain (outside the CDR3, taken from reference TRBV5-6 and TRBJ1-1): DAGVTQSPTHLIKTRGQQVTLRCSPKSGHDTVSWYQQALGQGPQFIFQYYEEEERQRGNFPDRFSGHQFPNYSSELNVNALLLGDSALYLCASSLIGTGSEAFFGQGTRLTVV.

The chain links TRBV29-1 to TRBJ1-2; no definite D call. Looked up from germline, CDR1 is SQVTM and CDR2 is ANQGSEA. This CDR3 has 8 residues. V lost 4 bases, J lost 10 bases, and 4 bases lay in between. This CDR3 reads CSVGDYTF. The CDR3 DNA reads TGCAGCGTTGGTGACTACACCTTC.

The chain joins TRBV7-9 to TRBJ1-1, with D hard to call. Germline V gives CDR1 SEHNR, CDR2 FQNEAQ (reference sequence). Trimming took 2 bases from V and 4 from J, leaving 8 bases between them. The CDR3 covers 13 residues. The CDR3 DNA is TGTGCCAGCAGCTTACGGGGTGTCACTGAAGCTTTCTTT. It encodes CASSLRGVTEAFF.

CDR3 nucleotide sequence: TGCGCCAGCACCCTGGAAGATACGCAGTATTTT. This gives the protein CASTLEDTQYF. The chain recombines TRBV5-1 with TRBJ2-3; D gene uncertain. Germline assignment: CDR1 SGHRS and CDR2 YFSETQ. The germline V and J ends were trimmed by 6 bases and 5 bases, with 7 bases remaining between them. CDR3 length equals 11 residues.

The rearrangement joins TRBV19 to TRBJ1-3; D might be TRBD1 (6 bases). Germline loops: CDR1 LNHDA, CDR2 SQIVND (reference sequence). V was clipped by 5 bases and J by 7 bases, with 12 bases between them. The CDR3 is 13 amino acids. CDR3 bases: TGTGCCAGTAGTCCCGAAGGGGGGAACACCATATATTTT. Its protein product is CASSPEGGNTIYF.

CDR3 sequence (DNA): TGTGCCAGCAGTTTGGGGTACGGGCAAGAGACCCAGTACTTC. Encoded protein: CASSLGYGQETQYF. The chain carries TRBV27 and TRBJ2-5; the D is unclear. The length of the CDR3 is 14 residues. The germline V and J ends were trimmed by 3 bases and 2 bases, with 10 bases remaining between them. The germline V gene encodes CDR1 MNHEY and CDR2 SMNVEV (reference sequence).

The chain recombines TRBV11-3 with TRBJ2-7, with D unresolved. V was pared by 2 bases and J by 5 bases, with 19 bases between. This CDR3 comprises 16 residues. The germline gives CDR1 SGHNT, CDR2 YENEEA. CDR3 residues: CASSLSLAGGVNEQYF. The CDR3 DNA reads TGTGCCAGCAGCTTATCCCTTGCAGGCGGCGTGAACGAGCAGTACTTC.

This clone has more than one count but fewer than ten. The V gene is TRBV7-2, the J gene TRBJ1-2; maybe TRBD1 (6 bases). V lost 4 bases, J lost 6 bases, and 15 bases lay in between. The germline V gene has CDR1 SGHTA and CDR2 FQGNSA. The CDR3 runs 14 residues. The chain's CDR3 is CASSYAGVKNGYTF. CDR3 DNA sequence: TGTGCCAGCAGCTACGCAGGGGTGAAGAATGGCTACACCTTC.

This rearrangement joins TRBV6-1 to TRBJ1-4; 8 nucleotides line up with TRBD1. Trimming at V came to 4 bases and at J to 2 bases, leaving 12 bases not matched to a gene. In germline, CDR1 is MNHNS, CDR2 SASEGT. CDR3 length equals 18 residues. The CDR3 region is CASSVGDRISGTNEKLFF. Written as DNA, the CDR3 is TGTGCCAGCAGTGTCGGGGACAGGATATCTGGTACTAATGAAAAACTGTTTTTT.

The J gene is TRBJ2-1, the V gene TRBV7-3, with 11 bases fitting TRBD2. The germline V gene has CDR1 SGHTA and CDR2 FQGTGA. The V and J ends lost 6 bases and 4 bases, in that order; junction bases with no gene match: 2. The length of the CDR3 is 14 residues. The CDR3 bases are TGTGCCAGCAGGGCTAGCGGGGGGTACAATGAGCAGTTCTTC. Translating it yields CASRASGGYNEQFF. The full variable domain, with the rest looked up from reference TRBV7-3 and TRBJ2-1, is GAGVSQTPSNKVTEKGKYVELRCDPISGHTALYWYRQSLGQGPEFLIYFQGTGAADDSGLPNDRFFAVRPEGSVSTLKIQRTERGDSAVYLCASRASGGYNEQFFGPGTRLTVL.

The chain uses TRBV6-5 and TRBJ1-5; D is unclear. V was pared by 2 bases and J by 7 bases, with 9 bases between. Germline V gene data show CDR1 as MNHEY and CDR2 as SVGAGI. CDR3 length equals 13 residues. The CDR3 DNA sequence: TGTGCCAGCAGTTACACCTTGAAACAGCCCCAGCATTTT. Protein product: CASSYTLKQPQHF.

V usage is TRBV3-1 (or the pseudogene TRBV3-2) and J usage is TRBJ2-5, with D hard to call. This CDR3 contains 14 residues. V was clipped by 4 bases and J by 2 bases, with 11 bases between them. In germline, CDR1 is LGHDT, CDR2 YNNKEL (reference sequence). The CDR3 DNA is TGTGCCAGCAGCCCGGAGTCCTATCAAGAGACCCAGTACTTC. Amino acids: CASSPESYQETQYF.

This rearrangement joins TRBV6-5 to TRBJ2-1; D is uncertain. V was cut by 5 bases and J by 1 base, with 9 bases left in between. Germline V gives CDR1 MNHEY, CDR2 SVGAGI. CDR3 length: 14 amino acids. This chain's CDR3 is CASSSLGSYNEQFF. The DNA of the CDR3 is TGTGCCAGCAGTAGCCTGGGGTCCTACAATGAGCAGTTCTTC.

Worth noting for this clone: A junction end diverges from the germline sequence, so it may reflect a read error. This chain joins TRBV2 and TRBJ2-4; D gene uncertain. The germline gives CDR1 SNHLY, CDR2 FYNNEI. The CDR3 covers 15 residues. In nucleotides, the CDR3 is TGTGCCAGCAGGGAAGACGCCGTAGCCAAAAACATTCAGTACTTC. Amino acids: CASREDAVAKNIQYF. The full variable domain, in which reference TRBV2 and TRBJ2-4 provide the parts outside the CDR3, is EPEVTQTPSHQVTQMGQEVILRCVPISNHLYFYWYRQILGQKVEFLVSFYNNEISEKSEIFDDQFSVERPDGSNFTLKIRSTKLEDSAMYFCASREDAVAKNIQYFGAGTRLSVL.

The gene calls are TRBV5-4 and TRBJ1-5; TRBD1 aligns across 7 bases. Per germline, CDR1 SGHNT and CDR2 YYREEE (reference sequence). The CDR3 is 15 residues long. V gave up 5 bases and J gave up 4 bases; unmatched junction bases: 9. The CDR3 loop is CASRGKTGRNQPQHF. The CDR3 bases are TGTGCCAGCAGGGGGAAGACAGGGCGGAATCAGCCCCAGCATTTT.

This chain links TRBV5-1 with TRBJ1-5; no firm D call. Germline V gene sequence: CDR1 SGHRS, CDR2 YFSETQ. CDR3 length: 14 amino acids. V was trimmed by 4 bases and J by 1 base, leaving 9 bases between them. DNA for the CDR3: TGCGCCAGCAGCCTGGACGGGAGCAATCAGCCCCAGCATTTT. This encodes CASSLDGSNQPQHF.

This chain connects TRBV5-6 to TRBJ1-5, with TRBD1 identical over 10 bases. The CDR3 is made up of 13 amino acids. V was clipped by 4 bases and J by 6 bases; unmatched bases: 1. From germline, CDR1 is SGHDT and CDR2 YYEEEE. For the CDR3, the DNA is TGTGCCAGCAGCCGGACAGGGGGTCAGCCCCAGCATTTT. This sequence encodes CASSRTGGQPQHF. Full variable domain (missing parts from reference TRBV5-6 and TRBJ1-5): DAGVTQSPTHLIKTRGQQVTLRCSPKSGHDTVSWYQQALGQGPQFIFQYYEEEERQRGNFPDRFSGHQFPNYSSELNVNALLLGDSALYLCASSRTGGQPQHFGDGTRLSIL.

The chain employs TRBV24-1 and TRBJ2-3; the D is unclear. The CDR3 extends over 16 amino acids. Trimming removed 3 bases at V and 2 bases at J, with 14 bases between. Germline loops: CDR1 KGHDR, CDR2 SFDVKD. CDR3: CATSDNFGLNTDTQYF. CDR3 nucleotides: TGTGCCACCAGTGATAACTTCGGCCTTAACACAGATACGCAGTATTTT.

The chain couples TRBV7-9 to TRBJ1-6; D uncertain. Trimming removed 5 bases from V and 7 bases from J, with 9 bases in between. The CDR3 sequence is 13 residues long. Germline values: CDR1 SEHNR, CDR2 FQNEAQ (reference sequence). The CDR3 sequence: CASSGHGNSPLHF. The CDR3 bases are TGTGCCAGCAGCGGGCACGGGAATTCACCCCTCCACTTT. The variable domain in full, with the rest retrieved from reference TRBV7-9 and TRBJ1-6, is DTGVSQNPRHKITKRGQNVTFRCDPISEHNRLYWYRQTLGQGPEFLTYFQNEAQLEKSRLLSDRFSAERPKGSFSTLEIQRTEQGDSAMYLCASSGHGNSPLHFGNGTRLTVT.